These 15 T cell receptor beta chains share one sample of origin, sequenced in a study of T cells in Graves' hyperthyroidism and ophthalmopathy. TCR beta CDR3 regions were amplified from RNA transcripts. HTBI primers were employed in a first-round RT-PCR of the TCR CDR3. TCRdb reprocessed the multiplex PCR reads via MiXCR and lists one record per CDR3 protein. This table holds 600,000 to 700,000 distinct CDR3 sequences, roughly 15% found once. The sample comprised blood. The receptors were sampled from a woman between 35 and 50 years old with Graves' ophthalmopathy.

This clonotype was seen repeatedly, ten times or more. The J gene is TRBJ2-5, the V gene TRBV12-3 or TRBV12-4; D not certain. Trimming stripped 4 bases from V and 2 bases from J, with 20 bases between. The CDR3 runs 17 residues. Here the CDR3 reads CASSSYDRSPSQETQYF. The CDR3 DNA follows: TGTGCCAGCAGTTCCTATGACCGGTCACCATCTCAAGAGACCCAGTACTTC.

This clonotype has ten or more counts. The J gene is TRBJ2-7, the V gene TRBV12-3 or TRBV12-4, with D unclear. The ends were cut back, 6 bases at V and 0 bases at J, with 12 bases in the middle. The CDR3 spans 14 residues. DNA for the CDR3: TGTGCCAGCAGAGAGGCATCTTACTCCTACGAGCAGTACTTC. Its protein product is CASREASYSYEQYF.

The chain recombines TRBV2 with TRBJ2-5, with 8 positions matching TRBD2. CDR1 and CDR2 (germline): SNHLY, FYNNEI. J gave up 2 bases and V 6 bases, and 11 bases lay outside the gene matches. The CDR3 has 16 residues. The CDR3: CASSATSGNAQETQYF. The CDR3 nucleotides are TGTGCCAGCAGCGCCACTAGCGGAAACGCGCAAGAGACCCAGTACTTC.

The chain joins TRBV11-1 to TRBJ2-5, with 11 bases aligning to TRBD2. CDR3 length: 17 residues. Unmatched junction bases numbered 6, after V lost 1 base and J lost 2 bases. Germline V gene lookup returns CDR1 SGHAT and CDR2 FQDESV (reference sequence). The CDR3 sequence: CASSLDLAGGRQETQYF. DNA for the CDR3: TGTGCCAGCAGCTTAGACCTAGCGGGGGGTCGACAAGAGACCCAGTACTTC.

The sample holds a few counts of this clonotype. The chain employs TRBV7-2 and TRBJ2-5; 8 nucleotides match TRBD2. The germline CDR1 and CDR2 sequences are SGHTA and FQGNSA. Trimming removed 1 base from V and 5 bases from J; junction bases left unmatched: 6. The CDR3 has 15 residues. CDR3 region: CASSLDAAGAETQYF. The CDR3 DNA reads as TGTGCCAGCAGCTTAGATGCAGCGGGAGCGGAGACCCAGTACTTC.

This clonotype has at least ten counts. The V call is TRBV12-3 or TRBV12-4, the J call TRBJ1-1, with 10 bases lining up with TRBD1. The CDR3 contains 16 residues. V trimming: 5 bases; J trimming: 5 bases; junction bases outside the gene matches: 11. This chain's CDR3 is CASSPHRDRGWTEAFF. CDR3 in DNA: TGTGCCAGCAGTCCGCACCGGGACAGGGGTTGGACTGAAGCTTTCTTT.

Many counts were recorded for this clonotype. This chain joins TRBV19 and TRBJ2-5, with 7 positions matching TRBD2. Trimming took 6 bases from V and 2 from J; bases not matched to a gene: 6. The germline V gene encodes CDR1 LNHDA and CDR2 SQIVND (reference sequence). This CDR3 is 14 amino acids long. The CDR3 loop is CASSDQGGQETQYF. CDR3 bases: TGTGCCAGTAGCGACCAGGGAGGGCAAGAGACCCAGTACTTC.

The chain has TRBV20-1 and TRBJ1-1; D may be TRBD1 (5 bases). The CDR3 is 13 residues long. The V end was cut by 3 bases, the J end by 2 bases, with 10 bases between. The germline V gene has CDR1 DFQATT and CDR2 SNEGSKA (reference sequence). The CDR3 loop is CSASSGGNTEAFF. The CDR3 DNA reads as TGCAGTGCTAGTTCTGGGGGTAACACTGAAGCTTTCTTT.

This clonotype was seen ten or more times. The V call is TRBV28, the J call TRBJ2-2, with a possible D match to TRBD2 (5 bases). Germline V CDR1 and CDR2: MDHEN, SYDVKM. CDR3 size: 13 residues. V was trimmed by 6 bases and J by 5 bases, leaving 10 bases between them. The CDR3 DNA reads TGTGCCAGCAGACGAGGAGGTACCGGGGAGCTGTTTTTT. Its protein is CASRRGGTGELFF. The entire variable domain, with the rest obtained from reference TRBV28 and TRBJ2-2, is as follows: DVKVTQSSRYLVKRTGEKVFLECVQDMDHENMFWYRQDPGLGLRLIYFSYDVKMKEKGDIPEGYSVSREKKERFSLILESASTNQTSMYLCASRRGGTGELFFGEGSRLTVL.

This clonotype has at least ten counts. The chain employs TRBV6-5 and TRBJ1-1; D is unclear. This CDR3 comprises 13 residues. V lost 4 bases and J lost 1, with 7 bases in between. Germline assignment: CDR1 MNHEY and CDR2 SVGAGI. The CDR3 reads CASSSTKNTEAFF. The CDR3 nucleotides read TGTGCCAGCAGTTCTACCAAGAACACTGAAGCTTTCTTT.

This clonotype was counted at least ten times. In DNA, the CDR3 is TGTGCCAGCAGTCTAAAGAGGTCACCCCTCCACTTT. This gives the protein CASSLKRSPLHF. The chain has TRBV28 and TRBJ1-6; the D is unclear. The CDR3 totals 12 residues. Trimming shortened V by 5 bases and J by 10 bases, and 9 bases separated the two germline ends. CDR1 and CDR2 (germline): MDHEN, SYDVKM.

The chain joins TRBV12-3 or TRBV12-4 to TRBJ2-7; D assignment may be TRBD1 or TRBD2 (5 bases each). The length of the CDR3 is 14 residues. Trimming pared 2 bases from V and 3 bases from J, leaving 11 bases between. The CDR3, as DNA: TGTGCCAGCAGTTTAAGGGACCGCCGCTACGAGCAGTACTTC. As protein: CASSLRDRRYEQYF.

The chain carries TRBV4-2 and TRBJ1-2; tentative D call: TRBD1 (5 bases). The germline gives CDR1 LGHNA, CDR2 YNFKEQ. The CDR3 is made up of 15 amino acids. The germline V and J ends were trimmed by 0 bases and 8 bases, with 16 bases remaining between them. In nucleotides, the CDR3 is TGTGCCAGCAGCCAAGATCCGGGCCTAAAGGGGGGCTACACCTTC. Residues: CASSQDPGLKGGYTF.

This clonotype was detected only a few times. This chain connects TRBV6-4 to TRBJ2-3; D is unresolved. The V end was cut by 10 bases, the J end by 6 bases, with 11 bases between. Germline values: CDR1 MRHNA, CDR2 SNTAGT. This CDR3 comprises 11 residues. The CDR3 coding sequence is TGTGCCACCATAATGTACGATACGCAGTATTTT. It specifies CATIMYDTQYF.

This clonotype came up many times. The chain is built from TRBV20-1 and TRBJ1-1; D not certain. The germline CDR1 and CDR2 sequences are DFQATT and SNEGSKA (reference sequence). This CDR3 comprises 15 residues. V was shortened by 0 bases and J by 10 bases, with 21 bases between the two germline ends. The CDR3 region is CSARDDRELDGGAFF. The CDR3 coding sequence is TGCAGTGCTAGAGATGACCGGGAGCTAGATGGTGGAGCTTTCTTT.